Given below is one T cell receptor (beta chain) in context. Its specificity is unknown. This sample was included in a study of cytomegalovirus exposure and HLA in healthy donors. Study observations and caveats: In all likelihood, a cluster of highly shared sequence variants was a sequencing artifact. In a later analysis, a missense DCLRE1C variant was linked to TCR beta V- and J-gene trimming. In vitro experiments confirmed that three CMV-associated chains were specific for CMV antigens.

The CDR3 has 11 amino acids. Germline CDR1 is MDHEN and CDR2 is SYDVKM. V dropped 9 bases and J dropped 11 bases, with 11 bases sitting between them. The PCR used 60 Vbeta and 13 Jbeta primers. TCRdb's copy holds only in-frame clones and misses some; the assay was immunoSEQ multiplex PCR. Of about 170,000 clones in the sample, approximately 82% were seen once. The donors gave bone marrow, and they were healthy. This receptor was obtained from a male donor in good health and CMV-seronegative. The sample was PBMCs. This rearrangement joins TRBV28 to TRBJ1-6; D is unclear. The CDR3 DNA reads TGTGCCAGTACTTCCAATGCACCCCTCCACTTT. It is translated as CASTSNAPLHF. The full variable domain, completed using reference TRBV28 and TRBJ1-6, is DVKVTQSSRYLVKRTGEKVFLECVQDMDHENMFWYRQDPGLGLRLIYFSYDVKMKEKGDIPEGYSVSREKKERFSLILESASTNQTSMYLCASTSNAPLHFGNGTRLTVT.